The 20 T cell receptor beta chains given below trace back to one sample, sequenced in a study of T cell repertoires in cytomegalovirus infection. The antigens for these receptors are not known. One entry per CDR3 protein results from TCRdb running MiXCR on the reads. The sample lists roughly 60,000 distinct CDR3 sequences; about 33% were seen once. Sequenced material: PBMCs, sequenced either directly or after in vitro stimulation (not recorded which). The receptors were sampled from a human donor in good health (CMV status not recorded). Some clones in this sample may be carry-over from other donors' samples.

This clonotype was seen only a few times. This rearrangement joins TRBV18 to TRBJ2-6; the D gene is possibly TRBD2 (6 bases). Per germline, CDR1 KGHSH and CDR2 LQKENI. CDR3 length: 15 residues. V shed 6 bases and J shed 2 bases, with 11 bases lying between them. The CDR3 sequence: CASSEGAAGANVLTF. CDR3 DNA: TGTGCCAGCTCGGAGGGAGCGGCTGGGGCCAACGTCCTGACTTTC.

V gene TRBV28 combines with J gene TRBJ1-1; D is undetermined. CDR3 size: 12 residues. CDR1 and CDR2 from the germline V gene are MDHEN and SYDVKM. Trimming pared 7 bases from V and 1 base from J, leaving 7 bases between. DNA for the CDR3: TGTGCCAGCACCCAAACGAACACTGAAGCTTTCTTT. It codes for CASTQTNTEAFF.

This clonotype has just a few counts. The chain is built from TRBV28 and TRBJ1-4; D is possibly TRBD1 (5 bases). The V gene's germline CDR1 is MDHEN and CDR2 SYDVKM. This CDR3 comprises 15 residues. Trimming left V 4 bases short and J 5 bases short, with 14 bases between. The CDR3 region is CASSSTGFENEKLFF. In nucleotides, the CDR3 is TGTGCCAGCAGTTCCACAGGCTTCGAGAATGAAAAACTGTTTTTT. The full variable domain, completed using reference TRBV28 and TRBJ1-4, is DVKVTQSSRYLVKRTGEKVFLECVQDMDHENMFWYRQDPGLGLRLIYFSYDVKMKEKGDIPEGYSVSREKKERFSLILESASTNQTSMYLCASSSTGFENEKLFFGSGTQLSVL.

This clonotype was counted between two and nine times. The rearrangement joins TRBV19 to TRBJ2-1, with 7 nucleotides matching TRBD1. Germline V gene sequence: CDR1 LNHDA, CDR2 SQIVND (reference sequence). After removal of 6 bases from V and 1 base from J, the junction contained 12 bases not matched to a gene. The CDR3 runs to 17 residues. CDR3 protein: CASRPPGQRTSYNEQFF. DNA of the CDR3: TGTGCCAGTAGACCACCGGGACAGAGGACTTCCTACAATGAGCAGTTCTTC.

This clonotype was seen ten or more times. The V and J genes are TRBV7-2 and TRBJ1-5; 7 positions match TRBD1. The CDR3 runs to 21 residues. Trimming removed 1 base from V and 1 base from J; junction bases left unmatched: 19. CDR1 SGHTA and CDR2 FQGNSA come from the germline V gene. The CDR3 DNA is TGTGCCAGCAGCTTAGTAGCTGGACCGACAGGGTTTATATTAAGCAATCAGCCCCAGCATTTT. Translated: CASSLVAGPTGFILSNQPQHF.

V is TRBV20-1 and J is TRBJ2-1, with a possible D match to TRBD1 (6 bases). Germline values: CDR1 DFQATT, CDR2 SNEGSKA (reference sequence). V was shortened by 0 bases and J by 6 bases, with 15 bases between the two germline ends. The CDR3 contains 15 residues. In nucleotides, the CDR3 is TGCAGTGCTAGAGAGCGCCCCGAAGGGGGCAATGAGCAGTTCTTC. Translating it yields CSARERPEGGNEQFF.

The chain uses TRBV27 and TRBJ1-5, with D unresolved. The CDR3 is made up of 15 amino acids. V dropped 1 base and J dropped 0 bases, with 7 bases sitting between them. Germline V gene sequence: CDR1 MNHEY, CDR2 SMNVEV (reference sequence). CDR3 in amino acids: CASSLYPNSNQPQHF. CDR3 nucleotide sequence: TGTGCCAGCAGTTTATACCCTAATAGCAATCAGCCCCAGCATTTT.

This clonotype was detected many times. Here the CDR3 DNA reads TGTGCCATCAGTGAGTCGGGGGACACTGAAGCTTTCTTT. Its translation: CAISESGDTEAFF. This chain connects TRBV10-3 to TRBJ1-1; D perhaps matches TRBD1 (5 bases). Germline V lookup: CDR1 ENHRY, CDR2 SYGVKD. V was shortened by 0 bases and J by 3 bases, with 5 bases between the two germline ends. CDR3 length equals 13 residues.

The chain combines TRBV7-7 with TRBJ2-5, with D possibly matching TRBD1 (7 bases). Germline values: CDR1 SSHAT, CDR2 FNYEAQ (reference sequence). V lost 6 bases and J lost 5, with 13 bases in between. The CDR3 length is 13 residues. The CDR3 here is CASSQGGVETQYF. The CDR3 region has the DNA TGTGCCAGCAGTCAGGGGGGAGTGGAGACCCAGTACTTC.

The chain carries TRBV7-2 and TRBJ2-1, with 7 bases aligning to TRBD1. This CDR3 is 14 amino acids long. Looked up from germline, CDR1 is SGHTA and CDR2 is FQGNSA. J gave up 3 bases and V 5 bases, and 4 bases lay outside the gene matches. The CDR3 DNA reads TGTGCCAGCAGCGGGGGACAGTTCTACAATGAGCAGTTCTTC. Its protein is CASSGGQFYNEQFF.

V and J are TRBV15 and TRBJ2-7; 10 bases are shared with TRBD1. Per germline, CDR1 LNHNV and CDR2 YYDKDF (reference sequence). The CDR3 loop spans 14 amino acids. Unmatched junction bases numbered 2, after V lost 4 bases and J lost 2 bases. CDR3 coding DNA: TGTGCCACCAGCACCGGGACAGGGGCCTACGAGCAGTACTTC. Translated: CATSTGTGAYEQYF.

This clonotype showed up just a few times. The V and J genes are TRBV6-5 and TRBJ2-5; D possibly corresponds to TRBD2 (7 bases). Germline CDR1 reads MNHEY; CDR2 reads SVGAGI. CDR3 length equals 17 residues. V lost 5 bases and J lost 1, with 20 bases in between. DNA of the CDR3: TGTGCCAGCAGTCTATTCCGAGGGGGGGCCCTCCAAGAGACCCAGTACTTC. Residues: CASSLFRGGALQETQYF.

This clonotype occurred a few times. V and J are TRBV23-1 and TRBJ1-3, with D perhaps matching TRBD1 (5 bases). TRBV23-1 counts as an open reading frame of uncertain function. V lost 7 bases to trimming and J lost 0 bases, with 19 bases between them. The CDR3 contains 17 residues. The CDR3 sequence is CASTREGQQNSGNTIYF. The CDR3 coding sequence is TGCGCCAGCACTCGAGAGGGGCAGCAGAACTCTGGAAACACCATATATTTT.

This clonotype was seen more than once but under ten times. This CDR3 is CASSSTTVDGNTIYF. CDR3 nucleotides: TGTGCCAGTAGTTCCACCACGGTAGACGGAAACACCATATATTTT. This chain connects TRBV19 to TRBJ1-3; D unresolved. V lost 5 bases to trimming and J lost 4 bases, with 15 bases between them. The CDR3 spans 15 residues. Germline CDR1 LNHDA, CDR2 SQIVND (reference sequence).

This clonotype was seen a handful of times. The chain links TRBV20-1 to TRBJ1-5; 8 bases match TRBD1. With 4 bases clipped from V and 2 bases from J, the junction kept 7 bases outside the gene matches. CDR3 length: 15 residues. From germline, CDR1 is DFQATT and CDR2 SNEGSKA (reference sequence). The CDR3 is CSAKKTGAGNQPQHF. CDR3 DNA sequence: TGCAGTGCTAAGAAGACAGGGGCGGGCAATCAGCCCCAGCATTTT.

The J gene is TRBJ1-2, the V gene TRBV30; 8 nucleotides match TRBD1. The CDR3 runs to 12 residues. CDR1 is GTSNPN, CDR2 SVGIG, per germline (reference sequence). V shed 5 bases, J shed 2 bases, and the junction held 1 base outside the gene matches. The CDR3 sequence is CAWDRGNYGYTF. CDR3 sequence (DNA): TGTGCCTGGGACAGGGGAAACTATGGCTACACCTTC.

The J gene is TRBJ1-2, the V gene TRBV19, with D hard to call. CDR3 length: 11 residues. In germline, CDR1 is LNHDA, CDR2 SQIVND (reference sequence). V was pared by 1 base and J by 4 bases, with 1 base between. The CDR3 is CASSIGYGYTF. CDR3 in DNA: TGTGCCAGTAGTATAGGCTATGGCTACACCTTC.

This clonotype was counted only a few times. This sequence joins TRBV7-9 and TRBJ2-3, with a possible D match to TRBD2 (6 bases). The CDR3 sequence is 13 residues long. Trimming took off 4 bases at V and 1 base at J, with 6 bases between the two ends. Germline-derived CDR1 and CDR2 are SEHNR and FQNEAQ (reference sequence). DNA of the CDR3: TGTGCCAGCAGCTCTAGCGGCACAGATACGCAGTATTTT. Its protein product is CASSSSGTDTQYF.

The V and J genes are TRBV15 and TRBJ2-7; 10 bases map to TRBD1. The CDR3 is made up of 14 amino acids. Germline-derived CDR1 and CDR2 are LNHNV and YYDKDF (reference sequence). V dropped 2 bases and J dropped 6; count of bases not matched to a gene: 4. CDR3 coding DNA: TGTGCCACCAGCAGAAAAGGGACAGGGGTCGAGCAGTACTTC. Its translation is CATSRKGTGVEQYF.

This clonotype has a count of ten or more. The gene calls are TRBV7-2 and TRBJ2-3; 8 bases are a match to TRBD2. The V segment lost 5 bases and the J segment 2 bases; nucleotides outside the gene matches: 12. This CDR3 contains 17 residues. Germline loops: CDR1 SGHTA, CDR2 FQGNSA. CDR3 DNA: TGTGCCAGCAGCGGAGCTCGGAGCGGGGGTGACACAGATACGCAGTATTTT. As protein: CASSGARSGGDTDTQYF. Full variable domain (rest looked up from reference TRBV7-2 and TRBJ2-3): GAGVSQSPSNKVTEKGKDVELRCDPISGHTALYWYRQSLGQGLEFLIYFQGNSAPDKSGLPSDRFSAERTGGSVSTLTIQRTQQEDSAVYLCASSGARSGGDTDTQYFGPGTRLTVL.